Below, one T cell receptor beta chain is given with its context. Its antigen remains unidentified. The sample belongs to a study of T cells in Graves' hyperthyroidism and ophthalmopathy. The study's findings and limits: Ophthalmopathy was model-predicted a median around 6.1 months pre-onset.

Researchers amplified the TCR beta CDR3 regions from RNA transcripts. First-round RT-PCR targeting the TCR CDR3 was performed with the HTBI primer set. TCRdb recomputed calls from the multiplex PCR reads with MiXCR, one row per CDR3 protein. This sample carries 500,000 to 750,000 distinct CDR3 sequences, more than 15% of them seen once, and the ten largest clones take under 7.5%. CDR1 and CDR2 (germline): SQVTM, ANQGSEA. The CDR3 spans 14 residues. The source material was blood. The J gene is TRBJ2-5, the V gene TRBV29-1, with 8 nucleotides matching TRBD2. The DNA end is a closer match to TRBJ2-1, so the J assignment may be wrong. The receptor comes from a young woman with Graves' hyperthyroidism. CDR3 in amino acids: CSVASGSGWETQFF. In DNA form, the CDR3 reads TGCAGCGTCGCAAGCGGGAGTGGGTGGGAGACCCAGTTCTTC.